A single sample is the source of the 20 T cell receptor beta chains below, sequenced in a study of T cells in Graves' hyperthyroidism and ophthalmopathy. Using RNA transcripts as the source, TCR beta CDR3 regions were amplified. HTBI primers were used for first-round RT-PCR of the TCR CDR3. TCRdb reprocessed the multiplex PCR reads with MiXCR, giving one entry per CDR3 protein. The sample lists roughly 110,000 distinct CDR3 sequences, 15% to 20% occurring once. Specimen: blood. These receptors were obtained from a woman between 50 and 59 years old with Graves' hyperthyroidism.

This clonotype was observed many times. This sequence joins TRBV2 and TRBJ2-1, with unresolved D. Trimming removed 11 bases at V and 7 bases at J, with 9 bases between. The CDR3 covers 10 residues. Germline V CDR1 and CDR2: SNHLY, FYNNEI. CDR3 sequence: CAGFGNEQFF. DNA of the CDR3: TGTGCCGGCTTTGGTAATGAGCAGTTCTTC.

This clonotype came up once. The chain couples TRBV6-1 to TRBJ1-2; possibly TRBD1 for D (6 bases). This CDR3 is built from 13 residues. Germline CDR1 and CDR2: MNHNS and SASEGT. V dropped 8 bases and J dropped 4 bases, with 14 bases sitting between them. CDR3 nucleotide sequence: TGTGCCAGCTGGAACAGGGAGGCCTATGGCTACACCTTC. Translating it yields CASWNREAYGYTF.

The chain combines TRBV30 with TRBJ2-1; D is possibly TRBD2 (6 bases). This CDR3 contains 14 residues. V was pared by 0 bases and J by 4 bases, with 10 bases between. Germline V gene data show CDR1 as GTSNPN and CDR2 as SVGIG (reference sequence). CDR3 in amino acids: CAWSVRAGYNEQFF. The CDR3, as DNA: TGTGCCTGGAGTGTACGGGCGGGATACAATGAGCAGTTCTTC.

This clonotype was detected many times. The V call is TRBV24-1, the J call TRBJ2-1; tentatively, D is TRBD1 (6 bases). Germline V lookup: CDR1 KGHDR, CDR2 SFDVKD. This CDR3 spans 16 amino acids. V lost 3 bases and J 8 bases, leaving 19 bases between the germline ends. The CDR3 reads CATSDTKGERIDEQFF. CDR3 nucleotides: TGTGCCACCAGTGATACTAAGGGGGAAAGGATCGATGAGCAGTTCTTC.

This clonotype was seen many times. This chain joins TRBV5-5 and TRBJ1-1; D gene ambiguous. This CDR3 has 13 amino acids. CDR1 is SGHKS, CDR2 YYEKEE, per germline (reference sequence). Trimming took off 4 bases at V and 4 bases at J, with 11 bases between the two ends. CDR3 DNA: TGTGCCAGCAGCCCGGACCGGGGCACTGAAGCTTTCTTT. Translating gives CASSPDRGTEAFF.

The sample holds many counts of this clonotype. This chain connects TRBV28 to TRBJ1-1, with 8 bases that match TRBD1. This CDR3 is 13 amino acids long. Trimming removed 10 bases from V and 3 bases from J; junction bases left unmatched: 7. The germline V gene encodes CDR1 MDHEN and CDR2 SYDVKM. CDR3 protein: CATTDRAYTEAFF. DNA of the CDR3: TGTGCCACCACGGACAGGGCTTACACTGAAGCTTTCTTT.

This clonotype was counted many times. CDR3 coding DNA: TGCGCCAGCAGCTCAACTCCGGGACAGGACACAGATACGCAGTATTTT. Its protein product is CASSSTPGQDTDTQYF. The rearrangement joins TRBV5-1 to TRBJ2-3; 8 nucleotides align to TRBD1. Germline CDR1 and CDR2: SGHRS and YFSETQ. There are 16 residues in the CDR3. Trimming took 3 bases from V and 2 from J; bases not matched to a gene: 8.

This clonotype occurred many times. The chain carries TRBV20-1 and TRBJ1-5; D is unclear. Trimming took off 3 bases at V and 3 bases at J, with 9 bases between the two ends. The CDR3 spans 13 residues. CDR1 and CDR2 from the germline V gene are DFQATT and SNEGSKA (reference sequence). CDR3 sequence (DNA): TGCAGTGCTAGGAAGGGTAACAATCAGCCCCAGCATTTT. Its translation is CSARKGNNQPQHF.

This clonotype appeared many times. The chain has TRBV12-3 or TRBV12-4 and TRBJ2-2; TRBD1 agrees at 8 bases. V was pared by 2 bases and J by 3 bases, with 2 bases of the junction left unmatched. This CDR3 has 15 residues. Here the CDR3 DNA reads TGTGCCAGCAGTTTACAGGGGGCTGACACCGGGGAGCTGTTTTTT. This sequence encodes CASSLQGADTGELFF.

This clonotype was seen repeatedly, ten times or more. V gene TRBV3-1 combines with J gene TRBJ2-7, with TRBD2 matching over 9 bases. J was trimmed by 2 bases and V by 1 base; bases with no gene match: 9. Germline loops: CDR1 LGHDT, CDR2 YNNKEL (reference sequence). This CDR3 region has 17 residues. CDR3 loop: CASSQVTPLAGTYEQYF. The CDR3 DNA reads as TGTGCCAGCAGCCAAGTAACCCCGCTAGCGGGAACCTACGAGCAGTACTTC.

The sample holds many counts of this clonotype. The chain couples TRBV20-1 to TRBJ2-1; perhaps TRBD2 as D (5 bases). CDR3 length: 13 residues. V was trimmed by 6 bases and J by 6 bases, leaving 15 bases between them. Germline CDR1 DFQATT, CDR2 SNEGSKA (reference sequence). The CDR3 region is CSAGLNLGNEQFF. The CDR3 nucleotides are TGCAGTGCCGGACTCAATTTGGGCAATGAGCAGTTCTTC.

This clonotype was recorded a few times. The chain recombines TRBV10-3 with TRBJ2-3, with D possibly TRBD2 on 6 matching bases. The CDR3 is 15 residues long. The germline CDR1 and CDR2 sequences are ENHRY and SYGVKD. Trimming removed 7 bases at V and 4 bases at J, with 18 bases between. CDR3 amino acids: CAITAGPSRPDTQYF. CDR3 nucleotide sequence: TGTGCCATCACCGCGGGGCCCTCAAGGCCAGATACGCAGTATTTT.

The chain recombines TRBV6-1 with TRBJ2-5; 13 nucleotides line up with TRBD2. CDR1 and CDR2 (germline): MNHNS, SASEGT. The CDR3 is 15 amino acids. Unmatched junction bases numbered 5, after V lost 8 bases and J lost 2 bases. CDR3 in amino acids: CASGLAGVFQETQYF. The CDR3 DNA sequence: TGTGCCAGCGGACTAGCGGGAGTATTTCAAGAGACCCAGTACTTC.

This clonotype has ten or more counts. The chain combines TRBV6-1 with TRBJ2-7; maybe TRBD1 (6 bases). Germline-derived CDR1 and CDR2 are MNHNS and SASEGT. This CDR3 contains 15 residues. Trimming took 2 bases from V and 2 from J, leaving 13 bases between them. The CDR3 loop reads CASSEYRTATYEQYF. The CDR3 DNA reads as TGTGCCAGCAGTGAATATCGGACAGCCACCTACGAGCAGTACTTC.

The gene calls are TRBV20-1 and TRBJ1-3; no firm D call. Trimming removed 4 bases at V and 1 base at J, with 8 bases between. The CDR3 is made up of 13 amino acids. CDR1 and CDR2 (germline): DFQATT, SNEGSKA (reference sequence). The CDR3 DNA reads TGCAGTGCTATCGTTCTTTCTGGAAACACCATATATTTT. Its protein is CSAIVLSGNTIYF.

This clonotype has ten or more counts. The chain joins TRBV19 to TRBJ1-2, with 9 bases lining up with TRBD1. The germline CDR1 and CDR2 sequences are LNHDA and SQIVND (reference sequence). The CDR3 contains 16 residues. J lost 3 bases, V lost 5 bases, and 10 bases had no gene match. The CDR3: CASSSTGTGRYYGYTF. The CDR3 nucleotides read TGTGCCAGTAGTTCGACCGGGACAGGGAGGTACTATGGCTACACCTTC.

This clonotype has a handful of counts. One base away lies a much larger clone, so this may be a sequencing read error. This chain uses TRBV12-3 or TRBV12-4 with TRBJ1-4; D possibly corresponds to TRBD1 (5 bases). The CDR3 loop spans 14 amino acids. Here the CDR3 reads CASRLTVQNEKLLF. The CDR3 DNA reads as TGTGCCAGCAGGCTGACAGTACAAAATGAAAAACTGCTTTTT.

This clonotype was observed at least ten times. The chain employs TRBV29-1 and TRBJ2-7, with D maybe TRBD2 (7 bases). The V gene lost 2 bases and the J gene lost 5 bases, with 13 bases spanning the gap. CDR1 and CDR2 from the germline V gene are SQVTM and ANQGSEA. The length of the CDR3 is 13 residues. The CDR3 reads CSVEIQRDNEQYF. In nucleotides, the CDR3 is TGCAGCGTTGAAATCCAGCGGGACAACGAGCAGTACTTC.

The table lists this clonotype with many counts. The rearrangement links TRBV5-1 to TRBJ1-1; 8 bases line up with TRBD1. The germline V gene has CDR1 SGHRS and CDR2 YFSETQ. The CDR3 is 17 residues long. V lost 0 bases and J lost 0; bases outside the gene matches: 7. This chain's CDR3 is CASSLGRGQMMNTEAFF. The DNA of the CDR3 is TGCGCCAGCAGCTTGGGCAGGGGGCAGATGATGAACACTGAAGCTTTCTTT. The full variable domain, its missing parts supplied by reference TRBV5-1 and TRBJ1-1, is KAGVTQTPRYLIKTRGQQVTLSCSPISGHRSVSWYQQTPGQGLQFLFEYFSETQRNKGNFPGRFSGRQFSNSRSEMNVSTLELGDSALYLCASSLGRGQMMNTEAFFGQGTRLTVV.

In this sample, this clonotype turned up many times. The chain combines TRBV12-3 or TRBV12-4 with TRBJ1-2; D is perhaps TRBD1 (6 bases). CDR3 length equals 15 residues. The V end was cut by 6 bases, the J end by 4 bases, with 18 bases between. The CDR3 DNA follows: TGTGCCAGCAGCCCCCGGTTGCAGGGGCGCTATGGCTACACCTTC. This translates into CASSPRLQGRYGYTF.